This TCR beta chain stems from a study of glioma-infiltrating T cells after dendritic cell vaccination. In the study overall: Treatment, given 2003 to 2012, was autologous tumor lysate-pulsed dendritic cell vaccination. Dendritic cell vaccine was injected intradermally three times, biweekly. Regarding the study as a whole: TCR clonality showed no direct relationship with survival.

Time point defined: after dendritic cell vaccination, including at tumor progression/relapse. Before vaccination, two weeks after the third vaccination, and at progression, PBMC were collected. Germline assignment: CDR1 LNHNV and CDR2 YYDKDF (reference sequence). V was clipped by 2 bases and J by 5 bases; unmatched bases: 7. CDR3 length: 15 amino acids. Produced via immunoSEQ multiplex PCR; TCRdb's table is partial and in-frame only. Seen here are some 90,000 clones, approximately 75% observed once, and the top ten hold approximately 2.1%. To note about this clone: Antigen unknown.

The TCR comes from a human donor with glioblastoma. The sample here was blood, taken after dendritic cell vaccination. The chain employs TRBV15 and TRBJ1-2; 8 positions match TRBD1. The CDR3 DNA reads TGTGCCACCAGCAGACTAAAAACAGGGGGTTATGGCTACACCTTC. Translation gives CATSRLKTGGYGYTF. The full variable domain, in which reference TRBV15 and TRBJ1-2 provide the parts outside the CDR3, is DAMVIQNPRYQVTQFGKPVTLSCSQTLNHNVMYWYQQKSSQAPKLLFHYYDKDFNNEADTPDNFQSRRPNTSFCFLDIRSPGLGDTAMYLCATSRLKTGGYGYTFGSGTRLTVV.